This T cell receptor (beta chain) was identified in a study of STAT3 mutations in large granular lymphocyte leukemia. Turning to the study itself: Roughly half the longitudinally sequenced T-LGLL patients had canonical STAT3 mutations. Study results and limitations: All newly emerging clones after therapy were STAT3 wild type. Every T-cell large granular lymphocyte leukemia patient had at least one immunodominant TCR beta clonotype. Persisting codominant clonotypes may have hidden a small pathogenic clone.

Approximately 40,000 productive templates were obtained per sample on average. Measured with immunoSEQ multiplex PCR; TCRdb has only the in-frame clones, and not every one. The data show about 24,000 clones, around 93% seen once. This CDR3 has 17 amino acids. The trim removed 1 base at V and 6 bases at J, leaving 10 bases unmatched. CDR1 is SGHVS and CDR2 is FQNEAQ in the germline V gene. Concerning this clone: Its target is unknown.

The chain employs TRBV7-8 and TRBJ2-1, with 9 bases identical to TRBD2. The source of this sequence is a man aged 40-49 years with T-cell large granular lymphocyte leukemia. Some clones in this sample may be carry-over from other donors' samples. The sample consisted of peripheral blood mononuclear cells. CDR3: CASSLVSALAGTNEQFF. CDR3 in DNA: TGTGCCAGCAGCTTAGTATCTGCTCTAGCGGGGACCAATGAGCAGTTCTTC.